The clone carrying this TCR beta chain was seen many times. The antigen is unknown. This sample is part of a study of T cells in Graves' hyperthyroidism and ophthalmopathy. General study results and limits: Most expanded thyroid clonotypes above 0.001 recurred in blood. Ophthalmopathy got predicted by the model a median about six months before its onset.

Researchers amplified the TCR beta CDR3 regions from RNA transcripts. The study used the HTBI primer set for a first-round RT-PCR of the TCR CDR3. Each CDR3 protein is one row after TCRdb ran MiXCR on the multiplex PCR reads. Altogether 490,000 or so distinct CDR3 sequences are present, less than 20% being singletons, with the ten largest covering about 45%. V was shortened by 5 bases and J by 11 bases, with 15 bases between the two germline ends. This CDR3 has 12 amino acids. CDR1 and CDR2 from the germline V gene are MNHNS and SASEGT. V usage is TRBV6-1 and J usage is TRBJ1-1; the D gene is possibly TRBD1 (6 bases). Sample: blood. The origin of this receptor is a man aged 35-49 years with Graves' ophthalmopathy. CDR3 amino acids: CASSKGMGAAFF. CDR3 coding DNA: TGTGCCAGCAGTAAAGGGATGGGGGCGGCTTTCTTT.